Below are 15 T cell receptor beta chains sequenced from a single sample in a study of radiation and T cells in renal cell carcinoma (TCRdb year 2020). In light of the paper, this sample's time point label describes: blood 2 weeks post-SBRT. This specimen's treatment or condition label, interpreted: 15 Gy SBRT to primary tumor, nephrectomy 4 weeks later. Libraries were made using the immunoSEQ multiplex PCR assay. TCRdb obtained this table from immuneACCESS and retained in-frame rearrangements with V and J assigned. These tables miss some clones; where compared with another copy, unresolved V genes account for less than half of the shortfall, and the remainder is unexplained. The sample table lists some 80,000 clones, 80% to 90% of them with a count of one. The ten largest account for about 23% of the sample. This sample comprised blood, obtained from a patient whose treatment included radiotherapy and nephrectomy. Receptor source: a woman in her forties or fifties with renal cell carcinoma.

The chain employs TRBV19 and TRBJ2-1; 7 nucleotides match TRBD2. The germline V gene encodes CDR1 LNHDA and CDR2 SQIVND (reference sequence). The CDR3 contains 15 residues. V gave up 3 bases and J gave up 2 bases; unmatched junction bases: 4. CDR3 amino acids: CASSIERGPYNEQFF. DNA of the CDR3: TGTGCCAGTAGTATTGAGCGGGGACCCTACAATGAGCAGTTCTTC.

The rearrangement joins TRBV4-3 to TRBJ1-2, with 8 bases lining up with TRBD1. The CDR3 spans 15 residues. J gave up 8 bases and V 4 bases, and 12 bases lay outside the gene matches. From germline, CDR1 is LGHNA and CDR2 YSLEER. The CDR3 loop is CASSPPGQGLVGYTF. The CDR3 nucleotides read TGCGCCAGCAGCCCCCCCGGACAGGGTTTGGTCGGCTACACCTTC.

The V gene is TRBV28, the J gene TRBJ2-7; D is unclear. The CDR3 has 15 amino acids. The V gene's germline CDR1 is MDHEN and CDR2 SYDVKM. V was cut by 2 bases and J by 3 bases, with 14 bases left in between. The CDR3 here is CASSLQLAYVYEQYF. CDR3 coding DNA: TGTGCCAGCAGTTTACAGTTAGCCTACGTCTACGAGCAGTACTTC.

The rearrangement links TRBV19 to TRBJ2-5; 9 nucleotides line up with TRBD1. CDR3 length equals 14 residues. Germline CDR1 is LNHDA and CDR2 is SQIVND (reference sequence). V lost 7 bases to trimming and J lost 1 base; unmatched junction nucleotides: 4. The CDR3 bases are TGTGCCAGTAACCCGACAGGGGGCCAAGAGACCCAGTACTTC. It encodes CASNPTGGQETQYF.

The J gene is TRBJ1-3, the V gene TRBV4-3; no clear D gene. Germline CDR1 and CDR2: LGHNA and YSLEER. Trimming cost V 3 bases and J 3 bases, with 6 bases left between them. CDR3 length: 13 residues. The DNA of the CDR3 is TGCGCCAGCAGCCAGCACTTTGGAAACACCATATATTTT. Its protein is CASSQHFGNTIYF.

V is TRBV9 and J is TRBJ2-5, with TRBD2 matching 9 bases. Germline CDR1 is SGDLS and CDR2 is YYNGEE. The CDR3 is 21 amino acids. V shed 0 bases, J shed 1 base, and the junction held 19 bases outside the gene matches. CDR3 loop: CASSVDVGRASGTRSQETQYF. In DNA, the CDR3 is TGTGCCAGCAGCGTAGATGTGGGTAGGGCTAGCGGGACAAGATCCCAAGAGACCCAGTACTTC.

The chain has TRBV7-8 and TRBJ2-2, with D hard to call. The CDR3 runs 16 residues. Germline values: CDR1 SGHVS, CDR2 FQNEAQ. V lost 1 base to trimming and J lost 1 base, with 10 bases between them. CDR3 residues: CASSLDVGLNTGELFF. As DNA, the CDR3 is TGTGCCAGCAGCTTAGACGTGGGTTTGAACACCGGGGAGCTGTTTTTT.

This clone was detected only once. V gene TRBV7-2 combines with J gene TRBJ2-2, with TRBD2 matching 12 bases. V was clipped by 6 bases and J by 7 bases; unmatched bases: 9. The CDR3 totals 16 residues. Germline values: CDR1 SGHTA, CDR2 FQGNSA. The CDR3: CASRRTSGEDDGELFF. The CDR3 nucleotides read TGTGCCAGCAGGCGGACTAGCGGGGAAGACGACGGGGAGCTGTTTTTT.

The V and J genes are TRBV29-1 and TRBJ2-3, with 9 bases fitting TRBD2. The CDR3 consists of 15 residues. J was trimmed by 5 bases and V by 5 bases; bases with no gene match: 11. Germline CDR1 reads SQVTM; CDR2 reads ANQGSEA. The CDR3 bases are TGCAGCGTTCTGTATCCGGGACTAGCAGGAGATACGCAGTATTTT. Translating it yields CSVLYPGLAGDTQYF.

The chain carries TRBV11-3 and TRBJ2-5, with D perhaps given as TRBD1 or TRBD2 (6 bases each). Trimming took off 5 bases at V and 4 bases at J, with 11 bases between the two ends. CDR1 and CDR2 (germline): SGHNT, YENEEA. The length of the CDR3 is 13 residues. CDR3 in amino acids: CASSRGPGETQYF. The CDR3 nucleotides are TGTGCCAGCAGCCGGGGGCCGGGAGAGACCCAGTACTTC.

This chain connects TRBV18 to TRBJ1-4, with D uncertain. Germline lookup yields CDR1 KGHSH and CDR2 LQKENI. The CDR3 consists of 13 residues. Trimming removed 4 bases from V and 5 bases from J, with 8 bases in between. The CDR3 sequence is CASSLDPNEKLFF. The CDR3 region has the DNA TGTGCCAGCTCACTCGACCCAAATGAAAAACTGTTTTTT.

The chain is built from TRBV13 and TRBJ2-3; perhaps D is TRBD1 or TRBD2 (5 bases each). Germline-derived CDR1 and CDR2 are PRHDT and FYEKMQ (reference sequence). The CDR3 covers 15 residues. Trimming shortened V by 1 base and J by 2 bases, and 10 bases separated the two germline ends. CDR3 in DNA: TGTGCCAGCAGCTTAGTTAGGGGACCCACAGATACGCAGTATTTT. Amino acids: CASSLVRGPTDTQYF.

The chain is built from TRBV5-8 and TRBJ1-2; perhaps TRBD1 as D (5 bases). The CDR3 spans 14 residues. CDR1 SGHTS and CDR2 YDEGEE come from the germline V gene. V was clipped by 6 bases and J by 4 bases, with 16 bases between them. CDR3 loop: CASKNRGVSYGYTF. CDR3 bases: TGTGCCAGCAAAAACCGGGGCGTCTCCTATGGCTACACCTTC.

The gene calls are TRBV25-1 and TRBJ2-1; TRBD2 matches 10 bases. Trimming at V came to 3 bases and at J to 6 bases, leaving 11 bases not matched to a gene. Germline V CDR1 and CDR2: MGHDK, SYGVNS. The CDR3 has 17 residues. The CDR3 DNA is TGTGCCAGCAGTGATCCCCAGCGGGGGGGCCCCGTCAATGAGCAGTTCTTC. This gives the protein CASSDPQRGGPVNEQFF.

The chain recombines TRBV5-5 with TRBJ2-7, with a possible D match to TRBD2 (7 bases). This CDR3 is 15 amino acids long. Trimming shortened V by 6 bases and J by 4 bases, and 20 bases separated the two germline ends. CDR1 and CDR2 from the germline V gene are SGHKS and YYEKEE (reference sequence). The CDR3 DNA reads as TGTGCCAGCACCCTGGGGGGGGCGAGTGAGTACGAGCAGTACTTC. It is translated as CASTLGGASEYEQYF.